A selection of T cell receptor beta chains follows, all from one sample in a study of T-cell memory formation after mild COVID-19. Each CDR3 protein is one row after TCRdb ran MiXCR on the 5' RACE reads. The sample yields around 340,000 distinct CDR3 sequences, under 25% seen once. The sequenced sample was PBMCs or a T cell subset sorted from them (not recorded which). Source of these receptors: an adult woman who had mild COVID-19 (a few samples of this study predate the infection). Cell type and time point are not known. Both conserved end residues are trimmed from each CDR3. Each record gives: D gene, V gene, CDR3 protein. The D gene is left open where the match is weak.

d_call: NA; v_call: TRBV12-3/TRBV12-4; cdr3_aa: ASSLLRRTSTDTQY
d_call: NA; v_call: TRBV10-3; cdr3_aa: AIRSPQGDYGYT
d_call: NA; v_call: TRBV20-1; cdr3_aa: SARDVRGSYEQY
d_call: NA; v_call: TRBV2; cdr3_aa: ASTRRAQETQY
d_call: NA; v_call: TRBV6-2/TRBV6-3; cdr3_aa: ASSQRTQRLEQY
d_call: TRBD2; v_call: TRBV20-1; cdr3_aa: SAQSGGTDTQY
d_call: TRBD1; v_call: TRBV5-4; cdr3_aa: ASSLWDRVYEQY
d_call: NA; v_call: TRBV7-2; cdr3_aa: ASSQTLEQF
d_call: TRBD2; v_call: TRBV24-1; cdr3_aa: ATSDLAGYDEQF
d_call: NA; v_call: TRBV5-1; cdr3_aa: ASRETQEHYEKLF
d_call: NA; v_call: TRBV24-1; cdr3_aa: ATADSFLSEQY
d_call: NA; v_call: TRBV29-1; cdr3_aa: SVEVLGGVETQY
d_call: NA; v_call: TRBV27; cdr3_aa: ASSKWGEGKSSYNEQF
d_call: TRBD1; v_call: TRBV20-1; cdr3_aa: SAPTGFADTQY
d_call: NA; v_call: TRBV9; cdr3_aa: ASSVHQAGNEKLF
d_call: NA; v_call: TRBV7-2; cdr3_aa: ASSLGVWEQF
d_call: TRBD1; v_call: TRBV7-9; cdr3_aa: ASSLRQGGSTEAF
d_call: TRBD2; v_call: TRBV4-2; cdr3_aa: ASSRELAGDRTDTQY
d_call: TRBD1; v_call: TRBV27; cdr3_aa: ASRSGPGQGFVEQY
d_call: TRBD1; v_call: TRBV25-1; cdr3_aa: ASSEPGGGDQPQH
d_call: NA; v_call: TRBV30; cdr3_aa: AWSVQAFTDTQY
d_call: NA; v_call: TRBV2; cdr3_aa: ASTASGVQETQY
d_call: TRBD1; v_call: TRBV6-1; cdr3_aa: ASTSGQGNQPQH
d_call: NA; v_call: TRBV7-2; cdr3_aa: ASSQQGQPQH
d_call: TRBD1; v_call: TRBV6-2/TRBV6-3; cdr3_aa: ASSYTPGQRVGYEQY
d_call: NA; v_call: TRBV24-1; cdr3_aa: ATRAGAGNTIY
d_call: NA; v_call: TRBV7-6; cdr3_aa: ASSQGLTRTLYGYT
d_call: TRBD1; v_call: TRBV27; cdr3_aa: ASSFQGAFDEAF
d_call: NA; v_call: TRBV18; cdr3_aa: ASSQNGQDTQY
d_call: NA; v_call: TRBV27; cdr3_aa: ASSLSGWETQY
d_call: TRBD1; v_call: TRBV15; cdr3_aa: ATSRDSGQAEKLF
d_call: TRBD2; v_call: TRBV12-3/TRBV12-4; cdr3_aa: ASSLTAGVAETQY
d_call: NA; v_call: TRBV20-1; cdr3_aa: SAGAYEQY
d_call: NA; v_call: TRBV6-5; cdr3_aa: ASSITGYTYEQY